This TCR beta chain was sequenced for a study of T-cell memory formation after mild COVID-19. From the 5' RACE reads, TCRdb called clonotypes with MiXCR, one entry per CDR3 protein. The table records under 250,000 distinct CDR3 sequences, 7.5% to 10% of them present only once. Specimen: PBMCs or a T cell subset sorted from them (not recorded which). This clonotype was sampled from a man between 18 and 29 years old who had mild COVID-19 (a few samples of this study predate the infection). Cell type and time point are not known.

The CDR3 reads CASPMGGVPYEQYF. CDR3 bases: TGTGCCAGCCCCATGGGAGGGGTCCCCTACGAGCAGTACTTC. The rearrangement links TRBV6-4 to TRBJ2-7; 7 bases are a match to TRBD2. The junction had 9 bases not matched to a gene; V was cut back by 8 bases and J by 2 bases. This CDR3 has 14 residues. CDR1 is MRHNA, CDR2 SNTAGT, per germline.